This T cell receptor (beta chain) is from a study of response to subunit inactivated influenza vaccine. General observations from the study: That few new T cells are recruited by each seasonal influenza vaccination was the authors' suggestion.

Using its own MiXCR run on the RT-PCR reads, TCRdb lists one record per CDR3 protein. The table shows 550,000 to 800,000 distinct CDR3 sequences, with roughly 14% occurring only once. Turning to this clonotype: As yet, its antigen is unknown.

Sequencing was performed on PBMCs from blood, taken roughly 12 days after vaccination. The TCR was taken from a man between 45 and 60 years old who received an inactivated influenza vaccine.

The DNA for the CDR3 is TGTGCCACCTACAGAGACATGAACACTGAAGCTTTCTTT. It yields the protein CATYRDMNTEAFF. The chain combines TRBV28 with TRBJ1-1; D unclear. The CDR3 contains 13 residues. V was cut by 10 bases and J by 0 bases, with 12 bases left in between. Germline V gene sequence: CDR1 MDHEN, CDR2 SYDVKM.